These 10 T cell receptor beta chains share one sample of origin, sequenced in a study of TIL therapy for anti-PD-1-resistant metastatic lung cancer. Described time point: pre-treatment sample, taken before nivolumab and TIL therapy. This was the immunoSEQ v3 assay. Repertoires were generated with immunoSEQ multiplex PCR, while TCRdb's copy carries only in-frame clones and drops some. The repertoire holds approximately 30,000 clones, 74% seen once, with less than 3% in the top ten. The sample in question was blood, obtained at baseline. Source of these receptors: a woman aged 30 to 85 with non-small cell lung cancer.

This chain joins TRBV1 and TRBJ1-2. TRBV1 is tagged as a pseudogene. CDR3 length equals 15 residues. The CDR3 DNA reads TGCACCAGCAGAATTTCCCACGGAGAAAACTATGGCTACACCTTC. This translates into CTSRISHGENYGYTF.

The chain couples TRBV7-8 to TRBJ1-4, with D uncertain. Trimming took 0 bases from V and 5 from J, leaving 10 bases between them. CDR1 and CDR2 from the germline V gene are SGHVS and FQNEAQ. The CDR3 sequence is 15 residues long. In DNA, the CDR3 is TGTGCCAGCAGCTTAGCGTTAGGCCGAAATGAAAAACTGTTTTTT. Translation: CASSLALGRNEKLFF.

The chain uses TRBV7-6 and TRBJ1-2; weak D call: TRBD1 (6 bases). The CDR3 contains 16 residues. The germline CDR1 and CDR2 sequences are SGHVS and FNYEAQ. Trimming removed 5 bases at V and 4 bases at J, with 20 bases between. CDR3 amino acids: CASSTLDLDSFYGYTF. The DNA for the CDR3 is TGTGCCAGCAGCACCCTAGATCTGGACAGCTTCTATGGCTACACCTTC.

Only one count was recorded for this clone. The chain employs TRBV30 and TRBJ2-4, with D perhaps matching TRBD1 (5 bases). The CDR3 consists of 15 residues. V lost 1 base and J 0 bases, leaving 10 bases between the germline ends. The germline CDR1 and CDR2 sequences are GTSNPN and SVGIG (reference sequence). This CDR3 reads CAWSGRGLAKNIQYF. CDR3 DNA: TGTGCCTGGAGTGGAAGGGGTTTAGCCAAAAACATTCAGTACTTC.

The genes are TRBV2 and TRBJ1-2; perhaps TRBD1 as D (6 bases). The germline gives CDR1 SNHLY, CDR2 FYNNEI. The V and J ends lost 6 bases and 8 bases respectively, with 19 bases between them. This CDR3 contains 14 residues. The CDR3 is CASSAGQLMRGYTF. CDR3 coding DNA: TGTGCCAGCAGCGCTGGACAGCTTATGAGGGGCTACACCTTC.

The V gene is TRBV7-8, the J gene TRBJ2-7, with TRBD2 identical over 7 bases. This CDR3 is 18 amino acids long. V lost 1 base and J lost 2; bases outside the gene matches: 14. The germline CDR1 and CDR2 sequences are SGHVS and FQNEAQ. The CDR3 protein is CASSLGAAGGAGTYEQYF. The CDR3 bases are TGTGCCAGCAGCTTAGGAGCCGCCGGGGGAGCGGGGACCTACGAGCAGTACTTC.

This clone has just a few counts. This sequence joins TRBV20-1 and TRBJ1-1, with D uncertain. This CDR3 is built from 11 residues. The ends were cut back, 5 bases at V and 4 bases at J, with 8 bases in the middle. The germline V gene has CDR1 DFQATT and CDR2 SNEGSKA (reference sequence). CDR3 bases: TGCAGTGCTGCTCCACTCACTGAAGCTTTCTTT. It specifies CSAAPLTEAFF.

The CDR3 nucleotides are TGTGCCACCAGCAGAGATGGGGCTAGCGGGAGCCTCGAGCAGTACTTC. Translation gives CATSRDGASGSLEQYF. This chain joins TRBV15 and TRBJ2-7; 10 bases are shared with TRBD2. V trimming: 0 bases; J trimming: 6 bases; junction bases outside the gene matches: 8. Germline V gene data show CDR1 as LNHNV and CDR2 as YYDKDF (reference sequence). The CDR3 length is 16 residues.

This clone came up a few times. V and J are TRBV5-4 and TRBJ1-4, with D possibly TRBD1 on 6 matching bases. Germline V gene data show CDR1 as SGHNT and CDR2 as YYREEE (reference sequence). Trimming took 0 bases from V and 11 from J, leaving 8 bases between them. The CDR3 is made up of 12 amino acids. For the CDR3, the DNA is TGTGCCAGCAGCTTGGATAGGGGGAAACTGTTTTTT. Translating gives CASSLDRGKLFF.

V usage is TRBV11-2 and J usage is TRBJ2-7; TRBD2 is a possible D gene (5 bases). Trimming cost V 2 bases and J 3 bases, with 14 bases left between them. CDR3 length: 15 amino acids. Germline V gene data show CDR1 as SGHAT and CDR2 as FQNNGV. The chain's CDR3 is CASSLQIAKGYEQYF. Here the CDR3 DNA reads TGTGCCAGCAGCTTACAGATAGCGAAGGGCTACGAGCAGTACTTC.